Listed below are T cell receptor beta chains from one sample, sequenced in a study of identical twins. From the 5' RACE reads, TCRdb called clonotypes with MiXCR, one entry per CDR3 protein. The sample records a few hundred thousand distinct CDR3 sequences, less than 20% being singletons. The sequenced sample consisted of naive T cells sorted from blood. These receptors were obtained from a man aged 50 to 60 in good health. CDR3s include the opening cysteine and the closing phenylalanine or tryptophan. A D gene is named only where the DNA matches it firmly. Part of the rows lack a size; the others show once, few, many or a class for expanded clones.

>NA|NA|TRBJ2-7|TRBV10-3
CAISESSPKTDEQYF
TGTGCCATCAGTGAGTCAAGTCCCAAGACAGACGAGCAGTACTTC
>few|TRBD1|TRBJ2-7|TRBV5-1
CASSHETGGIYEQYF
TGCGCCAGCAGCCATGAAACAGGGGGAATCTACGAGCAGTACTTC
>few|NA|TRBJ2-7|TRBV7-8
CASSTRVPGQSEQYF
TGTGCCAGCAGCACAAGGGTGCCAGGTCAGAGTGAGCAGTACTTC
>many|NA|TRBJ2-2|TRBV10-3
CAIKVGGGGGELFF
TGTGCCATCAAGGTCGGAGGGGGCGGCGGGGAGCTGTTTTTT
>many|TRBD1|TRBJ1-1|TRBV6-5
CASSYTGTGETEAFF
TGTGCCAGCAGTTACACCGGGACAGGGGAGACTGAAGCTTTCTTT
>many|TRBD1|TRBJ1-2|TRBV5-1
CASSAGGLGYTF
TGCGCCAGCAGCGCAGGGGGTCTTGGCTACACCTTC
>NA|TRBD2|TRBJ2-7|TRBV9
CASSVGGGRAYEQYF
TGTGCCAGCAGCGTAGGAGGCGGGAGGGCCTACGAGCAGTACTTC
>many|TRBD1|TRBJ2-3|TRBV24-1
CATSGLGQGNSDTQYF
TGTGCCACCAGTGGACTGGGACAGGGTAATTCAGATACGCAGTATTTT
>many|TRBD1|TRBJ1-1|TRBV4-3
CASSPHRGFTEAFF
TGCGCCAGCAGCCCCCACAGGGGTTTTACTGAAGCTTTCTTT
>many|NA|TRBJ2-7|TRBV5-5
CASSLRAGEQYF
TGCGCCAGCAGCTTGAGAGCAGGCGAGCAGTACTTC
>few|NA|TRBJ1-3|TRBV5-1
CASSLLAESGNTIYF
TGCGCCAGCAGCTTGTTGGCGGAATCTGGAAACACCATATATTTT
>many|TRBD2|TRBJ2-3|TRBV28
CASSLWASGTSTDTQYF
TGTGCCAGCAGTTTATGGGCTAGCGGAACTAGCACAGATACGCAGTATTTT
>NA|NA|TRBJ2-3|TRBV7-2
CASSEGSSTDTQYF
TGTGCCAGCAGCGAGGGGTCTAGCACAGATACGCAGTATTTT
>few|NA|TRBJ2-2|TRBV24-1
CATSDPLDRITGELFF
TGTGCCACCAGTGATCCCCTCGACAGGATCACCGGGGAGCTGTTTTTT
>NA|NA|TRBJ1-3|TRBV20-1
CSARDGGVSGNTIYF
TGCAGTGCTAGAGATGGAGGGGTTTCTGGAAACACCATATATTTT
>few|NA|TRBJ1-4|TRBV9
CASSVSGSTNEKLFF
TGTGCCAGCAGCGTTTCTGGGTCAACTAATGAAAAACTGTTTTTT
>NA|TRBD1|TRBJ2-1|TRBV3-1
CASSQGPTGNNEQFF
TGTGCCAGCAGCCAAGGACCGACAGGGAACAATGAGCAGTTCTTC
>few|NA|TRBJ2-1|TRBV4-2
CASSRDRGADNEQFF
TGTGCCAGCAGCCGAGATCGGGGGGCCGACAATGAGCAGTTCTTC
>few|NA|TRBJ1-1|TRBV20-1
CSIGDSRNTEAFF
TGCAGTATAGGGGACTCGCGGAACACTGAAGCTTTCTTT
>NA|NA|TRBJ2-6|TRBV5-1
CASSLEHSGANVLTF
TGCGCCAGCAGCTTGGAGCACTCTGGGGCCAACGTCCTGACTTTC
>NA|NA|TRBJ2-5|TRBV19
CASQTGTYQETQYF
TGTGCCAGTCAAACAGGGACGTACCAAGAGACCCAGTACTTC
>NA|TRBD1|TRBJ1-5|TRBV20-1
CSARDKPGQGANQPQHF
TGCAGTGCTAGAGATAAGCCGGGACAGGGTGCCAATCAGCCCCAGCATTTT
>many|NA|TRBJ2-5|TRBV20-1
CSAIRGLAETQYF
TGCAGTGCGATCCGGGGGTTAGCGGAGACCCAGTACTTC
>NA|NA|TRBJ2-3|TRBV5-1
CASSSETSGDTQYF
TGCGCCAGCAGCTCTGAAACTAGTGGGGATACGCAGTATTTT
>few|NA|TRBJ2-7|TRBV4-3
CASSQGGSGPYEQYF
TGCGCCAGCAGCCAAGGGGGCAGCGGGCCCTACGAGCAGTACTTC
>NA|TRBD2|TRBJ2-2|TRBV12-3/TRBV12-4
CASSLRPRFLAGVYTGELFF
TGTGCCAGCAGTTTAAGGCCGAGATTCCTAGCGGGAGTGTACACCGGGGAGCTGTTTTTT
>few|NA|TRBJ2-1|TRBV2
CASSARGWGEQFF
TGTGCCAGCAGTGCTCGGGGGTGGGGTGAGCAGTTCTTC
>many|NA|TRBJ2-6|TRBV9
CASSPSPSGANVLTF
TGTGCCAGCAGCCCTAGTCCGAGTGGGGCCAACGTCCTGACTTTC
>many|NA|TRBJ2-1|TRBV15
CATSPLGRHNEQFF
TGTGCCACCAGCCCTCTAGGGAGACACAATGAGCAGTTCTTC
>few|NA|TRBJ2-5|TRBV20-1
CSAREYRETQYF
TGCAGTGCTAGAGAATACAGGGAGACCCAGTACTTC
>few|TRBD1|TRBJ2-3|TRBV7-9
CASSRQGEADTQYF
TGTGCCAGCAGCAGACAGGGCGAGGCAGATACGCAGTATTTT
>few|TRBD1|TRBJ1-1|TRBV4-2
CASSQDQGGTMNTEAFF
TGTGCCAGCAGCCAAGATCAGGGGGGGACTATGAACACTGAAGCTTTCTTT
>NA|NA|TRBJ1-2|TRBV5-1
CASSLGQTGGDYGYTF
TGCGCCAGCAGCTTGGGTCAGACAGGAGGTGACTATGGCTACACCTTC
>many|TRBD2|TRBJ2-7|TRBV6-2/TRBV6-3
CASSPSGGASYEQYF
TGTGCCAGCAGTCCGAGCGGGGGGGCCTCCTACGAGCAGTACTTC
>few|NA|TRBJ2-1|TRBV12-3/TRBV12-4
CASRGSVDEQFF
TGTGCCAGCAGGGGAAGCGTCGATGAGCAGTTCTTC
>NA|NA|TRBJ2-2|TRBV10-3
CAISVGLAGAGELFF
TGTGCCATCAGTGTTGGGCTAGCCGGCGCCGGGGAGCTGTTTTTT
>NA|NA|TRBJ2-3|TRBV7-2
CASSSPGRKSTDTQYF
TGTGCCAGCAGCTCACCGGGACGGAAAAGCACAGATACGCAGTATTTT
>NA|NA|TRBJ1-1|TRBV5-1
CASIAGNSGGMNTEAFF
TGCGCCAGCATTGCAGGGAATTCCGGCGGAATGAACACTGAAGCTTTCTTT
>NA|TRBD2|TRBJ2-5|TRBV7-2
CASSKGGGGETQYF
TGTGCCAGCAGCAAGGGCGGCGGGGGAGAGACCCAGTACTTC
>many|TRBD1|TRBJ2-3|TRBV5-1
CASSVRGTGMDTQYF
TGCGCCAGCAGCGTCCGAGGGACAGGGATGGATACGCAGTATTTT
>NA|TRBD1|TRBJ2-5|TRBV25-1
CASSEFRGTGHETQYF
TGTGCCAGCAGTGAATTTAGAGGGACAGGGCACGAGACCCAGTACTTC
>many|NA|TRBJ1-1|TRBV12-3/TRBV12-4
CASSYDSSPEAFF
TGTGCCAGCAGCTATGACAGTAGCCCTGAAGCTTTCTTT
>NA|TRBD2|TRBJ2-7|TRBV5-1
CASSLTTSVIYEQYF
TGCGCCAGCAGCTTGACGACTAGCGTTATCTACGAGCAGTACTTC
>few|TRBD1|TRBJ2-7|TRBV27
CASSLHRGYYEQYF
TGTGCCAGCAGTTTGCACAGGGGCTACTACGAGCAGTACTTC
>few|NA|TRBJ1-3|TRBV6-1
CASRKGSSGNTIYF
TGTGCCAGCAGGAAGGGTAGCTCTGGAAACACCATATATTTT
>NA|NA|TRBJ2-3|TRBV29-1
CSVGQSDTQYF
TGCAGCGTTGGACAGTCGGATACGCAGTATTTT
>few|NA|TRBJ1-2|TRBV6-5
CASSYSREVGGYTF
TGTGCCAGCAGTTACTCGAGGGAAGTAGGTGGCTACACCTTC
>many|NA|TRBJ2-1|TRBV7-6
CASSLGSSGAYNEQFF
TGTGCCAGCAGCTTAGGCTCGTCGGGAGCCTACAATGAGCAGTTCTTC
>few|TRBD2|TRBJ2-7|TRBV7-9
CASSAGLAGLYEQYF
TGTGCCAGCAGCGCTGGACTAGCGGGACTCTACGAGCAGTACTTC
>many|NA|TRBJ2-7|TRBV6-6
CASSYSAYEQYF
TGTGCCAGCAGTTACTCGGCCTACGAGCAGTACTTC
>few|NA|TRBJ2-3|TRBV5-1
CASSFGPLGTDTQYF
TGCGCCAGCAGCTTTGGGCCCCTTGGGACAGATACGCAGTATTTT
>many|TRBD2|TRBJ2-5|TRBV29-1
CSVAERGVGETQYF
TGCAGCGTTGCGGAACGGGGGGTCGGAGAGACCCAGTACTTC
>few|NA|TRBJ1-1|TRBV25-1
CASSDGEGTEAFF
TGTGCCAGCAGTGATGGGGAAGGGACTGAAGCTTTCTTT
>NA|NA|TRBJ2-3|TRBV11-2
CASSLRGLGTDTQYF
TGTGCCAGCAGCTTACGCGGGCTGGGCACAGATACGCAGTATTTT
>NA|NA|TRBJ2-7|TRBV20-1
CSARRAAEQYF
TGCAGTGCTAGGAGGGCTGCCGAGCAGTACTTC
>NA|NA|TRBJ2-7|TRBV29-1
CSVRDSPLSYEQYF
TGCAGCGTCCGGGACTCACCTCTGAGCTACGAGCAGTACTTC
>NA|TRBD1|TRBJ1-1|TRBV9
CASSFGTGGRGAFF
TGTGCCAGCAGCTTTGGGACAGGGGGCCGGGGAGCTTTCTTT
>once|NA|TRBJ2-1|TRBV28
CVAGYNEQFF
TGTGTGGCGGGGTACAATGAGCAGTTCTTC
>NA|NA|TRBJ2-1|TRBV7-9
CASSLASQRVF
TGTGCCAGCAGCTTAGCGTCGCAGCGGGTCTTC